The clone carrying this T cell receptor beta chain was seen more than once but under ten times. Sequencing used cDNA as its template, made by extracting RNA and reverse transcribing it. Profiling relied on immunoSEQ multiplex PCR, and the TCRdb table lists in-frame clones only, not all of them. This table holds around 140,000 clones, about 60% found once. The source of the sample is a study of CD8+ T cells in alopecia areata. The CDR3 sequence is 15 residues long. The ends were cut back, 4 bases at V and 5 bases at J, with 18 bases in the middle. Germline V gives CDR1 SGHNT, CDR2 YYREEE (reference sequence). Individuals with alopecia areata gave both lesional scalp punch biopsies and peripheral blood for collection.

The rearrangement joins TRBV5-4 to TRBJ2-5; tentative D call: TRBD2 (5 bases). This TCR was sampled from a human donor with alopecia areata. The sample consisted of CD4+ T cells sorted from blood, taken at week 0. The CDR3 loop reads CASSLRTGGGETQYF. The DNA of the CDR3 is TGTGCCAGCAGCCTGCGGACTGGAGGCGGGGAGACCCAGTACTTC.